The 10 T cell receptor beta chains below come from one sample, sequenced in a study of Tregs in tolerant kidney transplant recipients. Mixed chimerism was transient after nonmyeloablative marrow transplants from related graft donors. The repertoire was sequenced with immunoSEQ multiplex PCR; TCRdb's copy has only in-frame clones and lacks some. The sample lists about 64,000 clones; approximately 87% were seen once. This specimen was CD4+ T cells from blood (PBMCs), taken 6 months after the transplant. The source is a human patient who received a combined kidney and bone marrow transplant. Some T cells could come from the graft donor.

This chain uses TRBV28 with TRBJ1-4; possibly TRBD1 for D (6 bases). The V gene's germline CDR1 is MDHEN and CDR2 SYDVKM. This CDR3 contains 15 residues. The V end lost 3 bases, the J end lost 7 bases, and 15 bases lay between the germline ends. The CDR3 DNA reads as TGTGCCAGCAGTTTCCGGCAGGGGACCTTTGAAAAACTGTTTTTT. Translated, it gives CASSFRQGTFEKLFF.

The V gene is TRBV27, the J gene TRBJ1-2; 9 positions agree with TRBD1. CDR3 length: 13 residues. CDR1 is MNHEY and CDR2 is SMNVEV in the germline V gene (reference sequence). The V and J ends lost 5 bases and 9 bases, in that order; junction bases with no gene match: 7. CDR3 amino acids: CASSIGQGNSYTF. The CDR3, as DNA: TGTGCCAGCAGTATCGGACAGGGGAACAGCTACACCTTC.

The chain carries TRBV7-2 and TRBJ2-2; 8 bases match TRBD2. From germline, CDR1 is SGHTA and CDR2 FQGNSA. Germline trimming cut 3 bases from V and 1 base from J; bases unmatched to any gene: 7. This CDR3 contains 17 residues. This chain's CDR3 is CASSLRLSGVNTGELFF. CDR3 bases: TGTGCCAGCAGCTTGAGACTTAGCGGGGTGAACACCGGGGAGCTGTTTTTT.

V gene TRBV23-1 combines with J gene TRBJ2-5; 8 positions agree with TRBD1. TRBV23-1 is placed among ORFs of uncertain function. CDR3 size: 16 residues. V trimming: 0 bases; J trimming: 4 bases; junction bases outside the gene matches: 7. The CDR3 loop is CASSQSQDREGETQYF. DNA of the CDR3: TGCGCCAGCAGTCAATCCCAGGACAGGGAAGGAGAGACCCAGTACTTC.

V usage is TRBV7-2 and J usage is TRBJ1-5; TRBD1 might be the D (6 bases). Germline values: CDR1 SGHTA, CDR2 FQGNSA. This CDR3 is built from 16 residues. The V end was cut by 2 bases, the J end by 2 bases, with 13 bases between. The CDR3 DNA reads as TGTGCCAGCAGCTTATCTTGGGGGGGCGGCAATCAGCCCCAGCATTTT. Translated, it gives CASSLSWGGGNQPQHF.

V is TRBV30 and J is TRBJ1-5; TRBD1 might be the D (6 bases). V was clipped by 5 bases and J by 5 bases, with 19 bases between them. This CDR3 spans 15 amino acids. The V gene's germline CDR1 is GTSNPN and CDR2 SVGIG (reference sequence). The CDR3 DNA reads TGTGCCTGGTCCAAAGGGGGGGGGCCGTATCAGCCCCAGCATTTT. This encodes CAWSKGGGPYQPQHF.

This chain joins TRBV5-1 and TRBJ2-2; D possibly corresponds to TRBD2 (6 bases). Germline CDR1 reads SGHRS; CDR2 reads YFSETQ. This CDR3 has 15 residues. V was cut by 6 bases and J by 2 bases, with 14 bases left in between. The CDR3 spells CASTGGAANTGELFF. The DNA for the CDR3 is TGCGCCAGCACTGGCGGGGCAGCTAACACCGGGGAGCTGTTTTTT.

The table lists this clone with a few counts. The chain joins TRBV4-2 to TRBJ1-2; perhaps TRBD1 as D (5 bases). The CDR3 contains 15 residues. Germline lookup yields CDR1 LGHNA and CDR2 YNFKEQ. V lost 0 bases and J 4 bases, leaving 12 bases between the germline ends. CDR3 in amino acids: CASSQDRQGGYGYTF. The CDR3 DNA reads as TGTGCCAGCAGCCAAGACCGGCAGGGCGGCTATGGCTACACCTTC.

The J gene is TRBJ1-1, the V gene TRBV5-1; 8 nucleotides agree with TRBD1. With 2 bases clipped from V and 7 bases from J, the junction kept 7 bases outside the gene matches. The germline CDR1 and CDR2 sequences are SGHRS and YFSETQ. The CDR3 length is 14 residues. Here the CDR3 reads CASSLGGQGGEAFF. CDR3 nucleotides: TGCGCCAGCAGCTTAGGAGGACAGGGAGGTGAAGCTTTCTTT.

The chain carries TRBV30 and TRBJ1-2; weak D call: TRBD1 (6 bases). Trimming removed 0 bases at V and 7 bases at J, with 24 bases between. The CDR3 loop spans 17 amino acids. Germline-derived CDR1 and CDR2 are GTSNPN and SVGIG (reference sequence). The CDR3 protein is CAWSVPSLGQGIGGYTF. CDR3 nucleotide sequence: TGTGCCTGGAGTGTCCCCTCGCTGGGGCAGGGGATTGGTGGCTACACCTTC.